This TCR beta chain is from a study of blood T cell repertoires in COVID-19. Across the whole study: COVID-19 samples from acute and convalescent phases originated in the United States, Italy and Spain. Sample material is recorded as cDNA or gDNA derived from T cells, B-cell-depleted T cells, or PBMCs.

The CDR3 extends over 14 amino acids. V was clipped by 6 bases and J by 4 bases; unmatched bases: 4. CDR1 and CDR2 (germline): SNHLY, FYNNEI. In the study's own analysis: How many nucleated cells were present was estimated from reference gene primer amplification. The repertoire was sequenced with immunoSEQ multiplex PCR; TCRdb's copy has only in-frame clones and lacks some. The V and J calls and clone size were taken over from that table, and D and trimming were inferred from the DNA. This table holds about 300,000 clones, 88% found once. The genes are TRBV2 and TRBJ2-7; 12 bases line up with TRBD2. This TCR came from a woman aged 25-40 years who had recovered from COVID-19. The specimen was peripheral blood. CDR3 region: CASRTSGGTYEQYF. CDR3 bases: TGTGCCAGCAGAACTAGCGGGGGGACGTACGAGCAGTACTTC.